What follows are 4 T cell receptor beta chains derived from one specimen sequenced in a study of alternative splicing in chronic myeloid leukemia remission. Study overall: Trial remission samples were taken at major or complete molecular response, at 12 or 24 months.

Each library started from approximately 1,000 ng total RNA with poly-A enrichment. TCRdb re-called the bulk RNA-seq reads and catalogs CDR3 proteins one per entry, DNA excluded. The table includes roughly 100 distinct CDR3 sequences, 97% detected once. The sequencing used PBMCs or total blood leukocytes (not recorded which), collected during remission. The receptors stem from an adult with chronic myeloid leukemia.

This chain connects TRBV7-2 to TRBJ1-2; the D call from TCRdb, TRBD1, cannot be confirmed without DNA. CDR1 and CDR2 (germline): SGHTA, FQGNSA. The length of the CDR3 is 14 residues. The CDR3 reads CASSPTGTNYGYTF.

The gene calls are TRBV20-1 and TRBJ1-5. This CDR3 has 17 amino acids. CDR1 and CDR2 from the germline V gene are DFQATT and SNEGSKA (reference sequence). The CDR3 loop reads CSATPLEGVGGGQPQHF.

The sample holds one count of this clonotype. This sequence joins TRBV20-1 and TRBJ1-2. The CDR3 covers 12 residues. Germline CDR1 is DFQATT and CDR2 is SNEGSKA (reference sequence). This CDR3 reads CSAKPLGYGYTF.

The J gene is TRBJ1-1, the V gene TRBV25-1. The CDR3 loop spans 14 amino acids. Germline CDR1 MGHDK, CDR2 SYGVNS. CDR3 protein: CASSEGGEFTEAFF. Complete variable domain (other parts from reference TRBV25-1 and TRBJ1-1): EADIYQTPRYLVIGTGKKITLECSQTMGHDKMYWYQQDPGMELHLIHYSYGVNSTEKGDLSSESTVSRIRTEHFPLTLESARPSHTSQYLCASSEGGEFTEAFFGQGTRLTVV.